This is a list of T cell receptor beta chains from one sample in a study of blood T cell repertoires in COVID-19. Some clones are missing from TCRdb's copy, which holds only in-frame ones; the method was immunoSEQ multiplex PCR. The sample yields nearly 350,000 clones, 80% to 90% seen once. The sample comprised peripheral blood. The origin of the receptors is a man aged 25 to 40 with active or convalescent COVID-19. Each CDR3 is given with its conserved first and last residue. Each record gives: J gene, D gene, clone size, V gene, CDR3 DNA, CDR3 protein. The D gene is left open where the match is weak. Clone size appears in some rows only: once, few, many, or a class for an expanded clone.

>TRBJ1-2|-|-|TRBV27
TGTGCCAGCAGTTGGGAGGGGCGTGGCGGCTACACCTTC
CASSWEGRGGYTF
>TRBJ2-1|TRBD2|few|TRBV7-3
TGTGCCAGCAGCTTACGGGGCGGGAGCTCCTACAATGAGCAGTTCTTC
CASSLRGGSSYNEQFF
>TRBJ2-7|-|-|TRBV3-1/TRBV3-2
TGTGCCAGCAGCCAAGATCCCTTGACTAGTCGCGAGCAGTACTTC
CASSQDPLTSREQYF
>TRBJ1-1|-|-|TRBV7-8
TGTGCCAGCAGCTCCCTTATCACTGAAGCTTTCTTT
CASSSLITEAFF
>TRBJ1-4|TRBD1|-|TRBV9
TGTGCCAGCAGCGGGGGACAGGGGGCGGGTAATGAAAAACTGTTTTTT
CASSGGQGAGNEKLFF
>TRBJ2-7|-|-|TRBV5-1
TGCGCCAGCAGCGTACAGGGCCCCTACGAGCAGTACTTC
CASSVQGPYEQYF
>TRBJ2-2|-|-|TRBV27
TGTGCCAGCAGTTTATCGGAGGGTCTTCACGGGGAGCTGTTTTTT
CASSLSEGLHGELFF
>TRBJ1-2|TRBD1|-|TRBV30
TGTGCCTGGCCCCGACAGGGGCACTATGGCTACACCTTC
CAWPRQGHYGYTF
>TRBJ2-3|-|-|TRBV28
TGTGCCAGCAGCTCCAGCTCCGACAGTAGCACAGATACGCAGTATTTT
CASSSSSDSSTDTQYF
>TRBJ2-3|-|-|TRBV4-2
TGTGCCAGCAGCCAAGGGACTAGCACAGATACGCAGTATTTT
CASSQGTSTDTQYF